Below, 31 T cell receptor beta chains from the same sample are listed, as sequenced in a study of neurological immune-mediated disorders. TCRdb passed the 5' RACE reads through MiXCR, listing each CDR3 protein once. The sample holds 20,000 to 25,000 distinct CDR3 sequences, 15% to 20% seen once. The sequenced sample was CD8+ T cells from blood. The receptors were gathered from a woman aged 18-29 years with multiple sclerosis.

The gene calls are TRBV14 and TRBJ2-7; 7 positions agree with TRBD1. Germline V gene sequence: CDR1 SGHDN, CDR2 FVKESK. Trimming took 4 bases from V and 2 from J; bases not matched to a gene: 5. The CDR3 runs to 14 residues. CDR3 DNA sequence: TGTGCCAGCAGCCCCCGACAGGGTACCTACGAGCAGTACTTC. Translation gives CASSPRQGTYEQYF. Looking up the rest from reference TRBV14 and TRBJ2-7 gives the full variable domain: EAGVTQFPSHSVIEKGQTVTLRCDPISGHDNLYWYRRVMGKEIKFLLHFVKESKQDESGMPNNRFLAERTGGTYSTLKVQPAELEDSGVYFCASSPRQGTYEQYFGPGTRLTVT.

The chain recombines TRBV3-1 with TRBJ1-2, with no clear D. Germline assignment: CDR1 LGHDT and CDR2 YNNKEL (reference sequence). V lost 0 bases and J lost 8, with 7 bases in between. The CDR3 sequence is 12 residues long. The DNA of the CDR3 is TGTGCCAGCAGCCAAGAGGTCCAGGGCTACACCTTC. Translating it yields CASSQEVQGYTF.

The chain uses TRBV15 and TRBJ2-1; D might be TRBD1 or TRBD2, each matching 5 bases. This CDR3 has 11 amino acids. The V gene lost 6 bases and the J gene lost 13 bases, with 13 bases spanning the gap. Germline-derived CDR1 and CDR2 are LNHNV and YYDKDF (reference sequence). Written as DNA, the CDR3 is TGTGCCACCAGGTCCGGGACCCGACAGTTCTTC. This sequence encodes CATRSGTRQFF.

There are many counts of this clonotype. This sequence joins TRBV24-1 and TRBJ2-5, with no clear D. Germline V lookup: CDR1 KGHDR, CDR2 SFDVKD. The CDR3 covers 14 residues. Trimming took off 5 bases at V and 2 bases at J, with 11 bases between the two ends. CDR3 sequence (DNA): TGTGCCACCAGTGGGACCTACGGGCAAGAGACCCAGTACTTC. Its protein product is CATSGTYGQETQYF.

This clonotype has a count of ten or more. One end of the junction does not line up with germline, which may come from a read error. The CDR3 loop is CASSLGDIDNEQFF. The CDR3 DNA sequence: TGTGCTAGCAGCTTAGGGGACATAGACAATGAGCAGTTCTTC. The V and J genes are TRBV7-7 and TRBJ2-1, with D maybe TRBD1 (6 bases). The CDR3 length is 14 residues. From germline, CDR1 is SSHAT and CDR2 FNYEAQ (reference sequence).

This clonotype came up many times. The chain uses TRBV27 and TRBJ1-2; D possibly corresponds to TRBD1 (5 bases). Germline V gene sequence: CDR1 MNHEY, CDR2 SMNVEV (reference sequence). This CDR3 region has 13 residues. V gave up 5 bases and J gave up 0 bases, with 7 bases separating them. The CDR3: CASSTGPNYGYTF. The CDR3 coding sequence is TGTGCCAGCAGTACAGGACCTAACTATGGCTACACCTTC.

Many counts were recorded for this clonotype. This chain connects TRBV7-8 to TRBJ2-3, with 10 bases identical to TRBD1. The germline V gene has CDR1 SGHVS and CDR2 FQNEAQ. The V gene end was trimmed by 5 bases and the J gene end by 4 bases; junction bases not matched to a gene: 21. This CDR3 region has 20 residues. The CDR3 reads CASSTRQGAEPRPNPDTQYF. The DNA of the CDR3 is TGTGCCAGCAGCACGCGACAGGGGGCGGAACCCAGACCCAATCCAGATACGCAGTATTTT.

The CDR3 bases are TGCAGCGTTGTAGGGGTCTTAAACGAGCAGTACGTC. It codes for CSVVGVLNEQYV. The chain is built from TRBV29-1 and TRBJ2-7; maybe TRBD1 (5 bases). CDR1 and CDR2 (germline): SQVTM, ANQGSEA. CDR3 length: 12 amino acids. The V end was cut by 4 bases, the J end by 5 bases, with 12 bases between.

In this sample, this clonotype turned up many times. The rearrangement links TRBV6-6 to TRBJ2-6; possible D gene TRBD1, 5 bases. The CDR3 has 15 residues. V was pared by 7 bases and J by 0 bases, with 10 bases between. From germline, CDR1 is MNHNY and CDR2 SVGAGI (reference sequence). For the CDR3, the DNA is TGTGCCAGCACCGACAGCTACTCTGGGGCCAACGTCCTGACTTTC. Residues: CASTDSYSGANVLTF.

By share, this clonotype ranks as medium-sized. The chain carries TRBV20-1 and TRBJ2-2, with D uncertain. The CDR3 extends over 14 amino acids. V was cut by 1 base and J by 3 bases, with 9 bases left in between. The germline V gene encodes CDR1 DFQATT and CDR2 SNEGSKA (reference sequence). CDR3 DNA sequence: TGCAGTGCTAGAGGCAGCTTTGACACCGGGGAGCTGTTTTTT. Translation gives CSARGSFDTGELFF.

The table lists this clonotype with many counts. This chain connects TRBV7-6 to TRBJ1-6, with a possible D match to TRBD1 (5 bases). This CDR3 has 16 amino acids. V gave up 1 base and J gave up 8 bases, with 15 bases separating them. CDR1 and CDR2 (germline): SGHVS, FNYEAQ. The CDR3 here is CASSLGGVGDHSPLHF. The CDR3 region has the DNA TGTGCCAGCAGCTTAGGCGGTGTGGGGGATCATTCACCCCTCCACTTT.

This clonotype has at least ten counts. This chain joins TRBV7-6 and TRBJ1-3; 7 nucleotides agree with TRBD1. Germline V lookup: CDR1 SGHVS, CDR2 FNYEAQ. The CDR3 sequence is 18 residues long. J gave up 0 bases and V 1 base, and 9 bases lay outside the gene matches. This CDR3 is CASSLGAPGQLSGNTIYF. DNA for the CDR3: TGTGCCAGCAGCTTAGGGGCCCCGGGACAGCTCTCTGGAAACACCATATATTTT.

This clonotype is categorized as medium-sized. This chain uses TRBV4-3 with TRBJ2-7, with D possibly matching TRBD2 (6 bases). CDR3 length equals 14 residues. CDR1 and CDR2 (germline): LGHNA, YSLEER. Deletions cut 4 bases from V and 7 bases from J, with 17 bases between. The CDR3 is CASSRRDCEEEQYV. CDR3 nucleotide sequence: TGCGCCAGCAGCCGAAGGGACTGCGAGGAAGAGCAGTACGTC.

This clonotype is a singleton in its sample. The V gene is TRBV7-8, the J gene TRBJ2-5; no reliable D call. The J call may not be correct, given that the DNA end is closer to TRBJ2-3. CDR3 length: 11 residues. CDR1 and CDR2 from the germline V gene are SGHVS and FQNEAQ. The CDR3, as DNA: TGTGCCAGCAGCTTAGCCAATACGCAGTATTTT. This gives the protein CASSLANTQYF.

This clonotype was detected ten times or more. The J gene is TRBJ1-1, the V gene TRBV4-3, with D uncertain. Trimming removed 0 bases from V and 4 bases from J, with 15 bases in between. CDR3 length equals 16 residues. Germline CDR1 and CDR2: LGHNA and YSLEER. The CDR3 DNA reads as TGCGCCAGCAGCCAAGATTCAGGCAGCCGAGGCACTGAAGCTTTCTTT. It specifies CASSQDSGSRGTEAFF.

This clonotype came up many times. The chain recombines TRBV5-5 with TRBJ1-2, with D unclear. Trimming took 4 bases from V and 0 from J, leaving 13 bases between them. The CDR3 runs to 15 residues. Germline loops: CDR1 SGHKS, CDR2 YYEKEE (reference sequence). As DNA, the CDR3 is TGTGCCAGCAGCCCCGTCCTCAACTCTAACTATGGCTACACCTTC. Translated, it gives CASSPVLNSNYGYTF.

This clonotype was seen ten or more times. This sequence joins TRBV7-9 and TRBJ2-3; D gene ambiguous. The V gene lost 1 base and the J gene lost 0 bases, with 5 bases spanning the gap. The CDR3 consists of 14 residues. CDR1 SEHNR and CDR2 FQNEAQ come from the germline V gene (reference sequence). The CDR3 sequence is CASSLDKSTDTQYF. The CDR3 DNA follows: TGTGCCAGCAGCTTAGACAAAAGCACAGATACGCAGTATTTT.

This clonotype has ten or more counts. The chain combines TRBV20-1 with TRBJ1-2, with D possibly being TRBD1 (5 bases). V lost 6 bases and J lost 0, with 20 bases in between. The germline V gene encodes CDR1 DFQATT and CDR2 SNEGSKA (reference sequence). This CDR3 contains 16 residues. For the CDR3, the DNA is TGCAGTGCACACGCCCGGGACGGCCGACCTAACTATGGCTACACCTTC. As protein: CSAHARDGRPNYGYTF.

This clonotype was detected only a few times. This chain's CDR3 is CSALSRWVWTEAFF. Written as DNA, the CDR3 is TGCAGTGCCCTCTCTAGGTGGGTCTGGACTGAAGCTTTCTTT. The V call is TRBV20-1, the J call TRBJ1-1; no clear D gene. The CDR3 loop spans 14 amino acids. Germline V gives CDR1 DFQATT, CDR2 SNEGSKA (reference sequence). Trimming removed 6 bases at V and 5 bases at J, with 19 bases between.

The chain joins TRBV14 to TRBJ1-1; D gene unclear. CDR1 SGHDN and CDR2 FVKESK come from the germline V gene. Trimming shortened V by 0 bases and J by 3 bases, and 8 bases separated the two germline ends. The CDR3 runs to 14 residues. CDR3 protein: CASSQEGRDTEAFF. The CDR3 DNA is TGTGCCAGCAGCCAAGAGGGCCGTGACACTGAAGCTTTCTTT.

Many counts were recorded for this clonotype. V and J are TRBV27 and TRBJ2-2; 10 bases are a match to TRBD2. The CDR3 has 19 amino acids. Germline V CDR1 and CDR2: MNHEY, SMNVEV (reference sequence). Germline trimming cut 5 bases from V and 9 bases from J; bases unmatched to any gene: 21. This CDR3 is CASSHRWLWERGGWRELFF. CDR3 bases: TGTGCCAGCAGTCATCGTTGGCTATGGGAGCGGGGGGGCTGGAGGGAGCTGTTTTTT.

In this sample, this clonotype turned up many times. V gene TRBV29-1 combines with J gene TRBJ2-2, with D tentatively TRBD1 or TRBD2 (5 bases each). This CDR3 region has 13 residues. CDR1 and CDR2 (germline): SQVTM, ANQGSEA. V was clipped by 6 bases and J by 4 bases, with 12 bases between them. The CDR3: CSVGDGFTGELFF. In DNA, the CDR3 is TGCAGCGTCGGGGACGGCTTCACCGGGGAGCTGTTTTTT.

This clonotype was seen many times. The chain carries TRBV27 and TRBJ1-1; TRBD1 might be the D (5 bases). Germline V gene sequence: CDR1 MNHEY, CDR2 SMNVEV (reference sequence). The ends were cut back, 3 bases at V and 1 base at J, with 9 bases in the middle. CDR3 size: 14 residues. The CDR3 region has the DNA TGTGCCAGCAGTTTTCAGGGCAAGAACACTGAAGCTTTCTTT. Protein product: CASSFQGKNTEAFF.

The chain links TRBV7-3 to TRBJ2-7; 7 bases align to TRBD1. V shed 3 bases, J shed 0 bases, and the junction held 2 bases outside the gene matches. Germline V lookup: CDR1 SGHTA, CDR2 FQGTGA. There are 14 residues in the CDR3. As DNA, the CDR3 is TGTGCCAGCAGCTTGACAGGGAGCTCCTACGAGCAGTACTTC. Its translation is CASSLTGSSYEQYF.

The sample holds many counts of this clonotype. CDR3 protein: CASRPEGIQETQYF. CDR3 in DNA: TGTGCCAGCAGGCCCGAGGGGATTCAAGAGACCCAGTACTTC. This chain connects TRBV12-3 or TRBV12-4 to TRBJ2-5; possibly TRBD1 or TRBD2 for D (5 bases each). V dropped 6 bases and J dropped 2 bases, with 13 bases sitting between them. The CDR3 runs 14 residues.

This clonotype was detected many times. CDR3 sequence (DNA): TGTGCCAGCAGCCCCGGGACAGCATATAATTCACCCCTCCACTTT. Translating gives CASSPGTAYNSPLHF. This rearrangement joins TRBV2 to TRBJ1-6; 7 bases are shared with TRBD1. The CDR3 is made up of 15 amino acids. V was pared by 6 bases and J by 4 bases, with 6 bases of the junction left unmatched. Germline assignment: CDR1 SNHLY and CDR2 FYNNEI. The entire variable domain, with the rest obtained from reference TRBV2 and TRBJ1-6, is as follows: EPEVTQTPSHQVTQMGQEVILRCVPISNHLYFYWYRQILGQKVEFLVSFYNNEISEKSEIFDDQFSVERPDGSNFTLKIRSTKLEDSAMYFCASSPGTAYNSPLHFGNGTRLTVT.

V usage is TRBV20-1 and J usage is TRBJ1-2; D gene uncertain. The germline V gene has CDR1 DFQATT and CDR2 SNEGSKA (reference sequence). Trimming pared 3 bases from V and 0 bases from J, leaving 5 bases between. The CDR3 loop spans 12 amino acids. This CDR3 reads CSASRPNYGYTF. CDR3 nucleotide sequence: TGCAGTGCTAGTCGTCCTAACTATGGCTACACCTTC.

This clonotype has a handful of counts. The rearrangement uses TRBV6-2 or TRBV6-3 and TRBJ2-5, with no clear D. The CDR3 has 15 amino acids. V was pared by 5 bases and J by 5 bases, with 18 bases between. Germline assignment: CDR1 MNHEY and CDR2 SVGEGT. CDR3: CASSGRVLGMETQYF. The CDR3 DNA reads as TGTGCCAGCAGTGGCCGTGTCTTAGGGATGGAGACCCAGTACTTC.

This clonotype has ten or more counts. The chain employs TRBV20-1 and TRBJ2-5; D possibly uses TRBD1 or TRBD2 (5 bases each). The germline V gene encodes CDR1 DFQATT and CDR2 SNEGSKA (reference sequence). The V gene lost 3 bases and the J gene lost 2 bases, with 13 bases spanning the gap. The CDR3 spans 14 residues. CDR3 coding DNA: TGCAGTGCTAGGGGGGAAGGTGCGCAAGAGACCCAGTACTTC. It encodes CSARGEGAQETQYF.

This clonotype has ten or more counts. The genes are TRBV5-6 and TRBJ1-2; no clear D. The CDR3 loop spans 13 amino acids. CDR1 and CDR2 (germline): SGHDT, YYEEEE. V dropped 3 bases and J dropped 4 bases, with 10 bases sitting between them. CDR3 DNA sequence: TGTGCCAGCAGCTCGTTGGGTCCCTATGGCTACACCTTC. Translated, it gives CASSSLGPYGYTF.

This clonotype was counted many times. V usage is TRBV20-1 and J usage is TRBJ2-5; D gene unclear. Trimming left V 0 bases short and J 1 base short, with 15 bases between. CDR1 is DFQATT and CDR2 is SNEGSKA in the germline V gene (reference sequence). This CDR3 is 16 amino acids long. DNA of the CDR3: TGCAGTGCTAGAGATTGGCCGGACGCTACCCAAGAGACCCAGTACTTC. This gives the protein CSARDWPDATQETQYF.